The 9 T cell receptor beta chains below all came from one sample that was sequenced in a study of technical replicates of blood from four donors. Assay used: immunoSEQ multiplex PCR; TCRdb lists only in-frame clones, some missing. The table has approximately 81,000 clones, roughly four fifths seen once. The sequenced sample was PBMCs. The receptor source for this set is a human donor in good health. Some clones in this sample may be carry-over from other donors' samples.

The chain couples TRBV28 to TRBJ2-7; no reliable D call. The ends were cut back, 6 bases at V and 0 bases at J, with 9 bases in the middle. This CDR3 has 13 residues. From germline, CDR1 is MDHEN and CDR2 SYDVKM. The DNA of the CDR3 is TGTGCCAGCAGCCGGCGGAGCTCCTACGAGCAGTACTTC. This sequence encodes CASSRRSSYEQYF.

The chain uses TRBV27 and TRBJ2-7; the match to TRBD1 covers 9 bases. In germline, CDR1 is MNHEY, CDR2 SMNVEV (reference sequence). The V and J ends lost 5 bases and 3 bases, in that order; junction bases with no gene match: 2. The CDR3 consists of 13 residues. The CDR3 is CASSRDRDYEQYF. CDR3 DNA: TGTGCCAGCAGTCGGGACAGGGACTACGAGCAGTACTTC.

V is TRBV6-6 and J is TRBJ1-2, with 9 bases identical to TRBD1. Germline V CDR1 and CDR2: MNHNY, SVGAGI (reference sequence). With V trimmed by 6 bases and J by 5 bases, 7 bases remained unmatched. The CDR3 consists of 14 residues. For the CDR3, the DNA is TGTGCCAGCAGCGAGGGGACAGGGTGGTATGGCTACACCTTC. Amino acids: CASSEGTGWYGYTF.

This clone was found once. This rearrangement joins TRBV7-2 to TRBJ1-2; D possibly corresponds to TRBD1 (5 bases). The ends were cut back, 6 bases at V and 8 bases at J, with 10 bases in the middle. Germline CDR1 and CDR2: SGHTA and FQGNSA. The CDR3 spans 11 residues. DNA for the CDR3: TGTGCCAGCAGAATGGGGCGAGGCTACACCTTC. Its protein is CASRMGRGYTF.

J is TRBJ2-3 and V is TRBV5-4; 13 nucleotides match TRBD2. This CDR3 comprises 18 residues. Losses at the gene ends were 4 bases for V and 3 bases for J; bases not matched to a gene: 11. Germline V gene data show CDR1 as SGHNT and CDR2 as YYREEE (reference sequence). DNA for the CDR3: TGTGCCAGCAGCCCGGGACTAGCGGGACCGGTGGGGACAGATACGCAGTATTTT. It encodes CASSPGLAGPVGTDTQYF.

The J gene is TRBJ1-5, the V gene TRBV19; the match to TRBD1 covers 11 bases. Trimming cost V 5 bases and J 2 bases; bases outside gene matches: 5. There are 16 residues in the CDR3. CDR1 and CDR2 from the germline V gene are LNHDA and SQIVND (reference sequence). The CDR3 protein is CASSSSDRGRNQPQHF. The CDR3 DNA is TGTGCCAGTAGTTCCTCGGACAGGGGGCGCAATCAGCCCCAGCATTTT.

V and J are TRBV7-2 and TRBJ2-1; perhaps TRBD2 as D (6 bases). This CDR3 is 15 amino acids long. The ends were cut back, 2 bases at V and 0 bases at J, with 8 bases in the middle. Germline loops: CDR1 SGHTA, CDR2 FQGNSA. The CDR3 DNA follows: TGTGCCAGCAGCTTATCCGGGAGCTCCTACAATGAGCAGTTCTTC. This translates into CASSLSGSSYNEQFF. The entire variable domain, with the rest obtained from reference TRBV7-2 and TRBJ2-1, is as follows: GAGVSQSPSNKVTEKGKDVELRCDPISGHTALYWYRQSLGQGLEFLIYFQGNSAPDKSGLPSDRFSAERTGGSVSTLTIQRTQQEDSAVYLCASSLSGSSYNEQFFGPGTRLTVL.

The rearrangement links TRBV2 to TRBJ2-7; 9 bases map to TRBD1. The J segment lost 5 bases and the V segment lost 8 bases, leaving 7 bases of the junction unmatched. Germline-derived CDR1 and CDR2 are SNHLY and FYNNEI. The CDR3 contains 13 residues. This chain's CDR3 is CASGKRQGDEQYF. DNA for the CDR3: TGTGCCAGCGGTAAAAGACAGGGGGACGAGCAGTACTTC.

The chain has TRBV7-9 and TRBJ1-2; D ambiguous. This CDR3 is 12 amino acids long. V lost 7 bases and J lost 4, with 10 bases in between. Germline loops: CDR1 SEHNR, CDR2 FQNEAQ (reference sequence). The CDR3 protein is CASNQVGYGYTF. The CDR3 nucleotides are TGTGCCAGCAACCAGGTCGGCTATGGCTACACCTTC.